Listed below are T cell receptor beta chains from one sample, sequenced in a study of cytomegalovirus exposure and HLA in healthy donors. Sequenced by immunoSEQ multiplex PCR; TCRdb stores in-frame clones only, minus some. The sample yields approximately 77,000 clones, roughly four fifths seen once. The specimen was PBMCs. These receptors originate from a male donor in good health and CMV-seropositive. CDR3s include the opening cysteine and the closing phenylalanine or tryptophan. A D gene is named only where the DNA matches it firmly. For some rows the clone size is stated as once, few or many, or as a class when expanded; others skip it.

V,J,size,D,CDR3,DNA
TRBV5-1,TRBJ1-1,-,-,CASSSGSVNTEAFF,TGCGCCAGCAGCTCCGGGTCCGTGAACACTGAAGCTTTCTTT
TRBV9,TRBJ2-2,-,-,CASSVTTGELFF,TGTGCCAGCAGCGTAACAACCGGGGAGCTGTTTTTT
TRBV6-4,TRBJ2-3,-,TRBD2,CASSDAAGGGTDTQYF,TGTGCCAGCAGTGACGCAGCGGGAGGGGGCACAGATACGCAGTATTTT
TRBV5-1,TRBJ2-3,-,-,CASSGWGDTDTQYF,TGCGCCAGCAGCGGCTGGGGGGACACAGATACGCAGTATTTT
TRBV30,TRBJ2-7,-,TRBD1,CAWGTGAVYEQYF,TGTGCCTGGGGGACAGGGGCTGTGTACGAGCAGTACTTC
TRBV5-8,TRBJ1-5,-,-,CASSNNPGHRNQPQHF,TGTGCCAGCAGCAATAACCCGGGACACCGGAATCAGCCCCAGCATTTT
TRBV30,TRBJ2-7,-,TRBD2,CAWRWEGAYEQYF,TGTGCCTGGAGGTGGGAGGGAGCCTACGAGCAGTACTTC
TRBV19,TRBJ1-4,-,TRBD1,CASTEGQGYVEKLFF,TGTGCCAGTACCGAAGGACAGGGCTATGTTGAAAAACTGTTTTTT
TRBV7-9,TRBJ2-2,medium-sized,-,CASTTAGKESTGELFF,TGTGCCAGCACCACCGCCGGGAAAGAAAGCACCGGGGAGCTGTTTTTT
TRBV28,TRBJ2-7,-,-,CASSPPNRASYEQYF,TGTGCCAGCAGTCCCCCTAACAGGGCGTCCTACGAGCAGTACTTC
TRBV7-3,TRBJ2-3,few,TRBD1,CASSPRTGGPDTQYF,TGTGCCAGCAGCCCCCGGACAGGGGGCCCAGATACGCAGTATTTT
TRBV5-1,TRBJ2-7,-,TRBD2,CASSLGGGGIGYEQYF,TGCGCCAGCAGCTTGGGCGGGGGAGGGATTGGCTACGAGCAGTACTTC
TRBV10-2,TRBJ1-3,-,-,CASSGRGSGNTIYF,TGCGCCAGCAGTGGTCGGGGATCTGGAAACACCATATATTTT
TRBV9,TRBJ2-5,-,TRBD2,CASSAGTSFQETQYF,TGTGCCAGCAGTGCCGGGACTAGTTTCCAAGAGACCCAGTACTTC
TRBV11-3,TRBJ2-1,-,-,CASSFGGEGDEQFF,TGTGCCAGCAGCTTCGGGGGAGAGGGTGATGAGCAGTTCTTC
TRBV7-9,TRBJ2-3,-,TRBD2,CASSLGTSGSTDTQYF,TGTGCCAGCAGCTTGGGGACTAGCGGAAGCACAGATACGCAGTATTTT
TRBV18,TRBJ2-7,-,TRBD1,CASSPAPRTGVYEQYF,TGTGCCAGCTCACCAGCCCCCCGGACAGGGGTCTACGAGCAGTACTTC
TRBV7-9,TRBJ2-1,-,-,CASSARDYNEQFF,TGTGCCAGCAGCGCCCGGGACTACAATGAGCAGTTCTTC
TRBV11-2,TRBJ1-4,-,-,CASSFSATNEKLFF,TGTGCCAGCAGCTTTTCTGCAACTAATGAAAAACTGTTTTTT
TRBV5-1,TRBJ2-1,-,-,CASSLGHRGAGDEQFF,TGCGCCAGCAGCTTGGGTCACCGCGGGGCCGGGGATGAGCAGTTCTTC
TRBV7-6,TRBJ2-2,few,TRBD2,CASSLRGGLAGELFF,TGTGCCAGCAGCCTTCGGGGGGGCCTGGCCGGGGAGCTGTTTTTT
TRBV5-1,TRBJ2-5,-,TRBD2,CASSLTSGGQETQYF,TGCGCCAGCAGCTTGACTAGCGGGGGACAAGAGACCCAGTACTTC
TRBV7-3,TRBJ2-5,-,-,CASSAGTLKETQYF,TGTGCCAGCAGCGCCGGGACTTTAAAAGAGACCCAGTACTTC
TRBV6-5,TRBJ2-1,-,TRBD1,CASRDRGAYNEQFF,TGTGCCAGCAGGGACAGGGGAGCCTACAATGAGCAGTTCTTC
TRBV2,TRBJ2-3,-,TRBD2,CASTRRGLAGVADTQYF,TGTGCCAGCACCCGGAGGGGACTAGCGGGAGTTGCAGATACGCAGTATTTT
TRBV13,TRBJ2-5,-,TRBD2,CASSSMTSGVSETQYF,TGTGCCAGCAGCTCGATGACTAGCGGGGTTTCGGAGACCCAGTACTTC